The 8 T cell receptor beta chains below come from one sample, sequenced in a study of shared clonotypes between healthy human individuals. Profiled with immunoSEQ multiplex PCR; TCRdb holds only in-frame clones, not every one. Of a few million clones listed, 85% to 95% are singletons. The specimen was naive CD4+ T cells from PBMCs. Subset noted: CD45RA+ positively selected. These TCRs come from a man between 18 and 35 years old in good health. Some clones in this sample may be carry-over from other donors' samples.

V and J are TRBV6-5 and TRBJ1-1; D is undetermined. V shed 4 bases and J shed 4 bases, with 16 bases lying between them. The CDR3 loop spans 15 amino acids. The germline V gene has CDR1 MNHEY and CDR2 SVGAGI. The CDR3 here is CASSSPAERVTEAFF. As DNA, the CDR3 is TGTGCCAGCAGTTCCCCGGCCGAACGGGTCACTGAAGCTTTCTTT.

The chain recombines TRBV9 with TRBJ2-1, with D perhaps matching TRBD2 (5 bases). CDR1 and CDR2 from the germline V gene are SGDLS and YYNGEE. CDR3 length equals 16 residues. With 4 bases removed from V and 3 bases from J, the gap between germline ends came to 17 bases. The CDR3 sequence: CASSPLGVAGYNEQFF. For the CDR3, the DNA is TGTGCCAGCAGCCCACTCGGGGTGGCAGGCTACAATGAGCAGTTCTTC.

The chain carries TRBV7-2 and TRBJ2-1; 7 nucleotides match TRBD2. Germline values: CDR1 SGHTA, CDR2 FQGNSA. The CDR3 contains 14 residues. With 4 bases clipped from V and 2 bases from J, the junction kept 2 bases outside the gene matches. The CDR3: CASSYSGAYNEQFF. The CDR3 DNA reads as TGTGCCAGCAGCTACAGCGGGGCCTACAATGAGCAGTTCTTC. Supplemented by reference TRBV7-2 and TRBJ2-1, the full variable domain reads GAGVSQSPSNKVTEKGKDVELRCDPISGHTALYWYRQSLGQGLEFLIYFQGNSAPDKSGLPSDRFSAERTGGSVSTLTIQRTQQEDSAVYLCASSYSGAYNEQFFGPGTRLTVL.

V is TRBV4-3 and J is TRBJ2-2; TRBD2 matches at 8 bases. Trimming cost V 0 bases and J 1 base; bases outside gene matches: 1. Per the germline V gene, CDR1 is LGHNA and CDR2 is YSLEER. CDR3 size: 16 residues. CDR3: CASSQDSGKNTGELFF. The DNA for the CDR3 is TGCGCCAGCAGCCAAGATAGCGGGAAGAACACCGGGGAGCTGTTTTTT.

The chain uses TRBV7-2 and TRBJ1-4; D might be TRBD1 (6 bases). Trimming took 5 bases from V and 4 from J, leaving 14 bases between them. CDR3 size: 15 residues. Germline V gene sequence: CDR1 SGHTA, CDR2 FQGNSA. The CDR3 here is CASSPTDRINEKLFF. DNA for the CDR3: TGTGCCAGCAGCCCAACCGACAGGATTAATGAAAAACTGTTTTTT. Combining the CDR3 with reference TRBV7-2 and TRBJ1-4 gives the whole variable domain GAGVSQSPSNKVTEKGKDVELRCDPISGHTALYWYRQSLGQGLEFLIYFQGNSAPDKSGLPSDRFSAERTGGSVSTLTIQRTQQEDSAVYLCASSPTDRINEKLFFGSGTQLSVL.

The chain employs TRBV6-1 and TRBJ1-5; maybe TRBD1 (5 bases). The CDR3 is made up of 17 amino acids. Trimming took off 2 bases at V and 4 bases at J, with 18 bases between the two ends. Germline CDR1 MNHNS, CDR2 SASEGT. The CDR3 protein is CASSEFGGAGWNQPQHF. DNA for the CDR3: TGTGCCAGCAGTGAATTTGGAGGGGCGGGCTGGAATCAGCCCCAGCATTTT.

This clone has a single count. V gene TRBV6-5 combines with J gene TRBJ1-2, with 9 bases aligning to TRBD1. Per the germline V gene, CDR1 is MNHEY and CDR2 is SVGAGI. This CDR3 has 15 residues. Germline trimming cut 2 bases from V and 4 bases from J; bases unmatched to any gene: 5. CDR3 in DNA: TGTGCCAGCAGTTACACACCGGGACAGGGCTATGGCTACACCTTC. It encodes CASSYTPGQGYGYTF.

The rearrangement joins TRBV10-1 to TRBJ2-7; TRBD1 is a possible D gene (6 bases). CDR1 and CDR2 (germline): WNHNN, SYGVQD (reference sequence). The CDR3 runs to 14 residues. Trimming cost V 10 bases and J 6 bases, with 22 bases left between them. The CDR3: CANDRKSLIREQYF. In DNA, the CDR3 is TGCGCCAATGACAGGAAAAGTTTAATACGCGAGCAGTACTTC.